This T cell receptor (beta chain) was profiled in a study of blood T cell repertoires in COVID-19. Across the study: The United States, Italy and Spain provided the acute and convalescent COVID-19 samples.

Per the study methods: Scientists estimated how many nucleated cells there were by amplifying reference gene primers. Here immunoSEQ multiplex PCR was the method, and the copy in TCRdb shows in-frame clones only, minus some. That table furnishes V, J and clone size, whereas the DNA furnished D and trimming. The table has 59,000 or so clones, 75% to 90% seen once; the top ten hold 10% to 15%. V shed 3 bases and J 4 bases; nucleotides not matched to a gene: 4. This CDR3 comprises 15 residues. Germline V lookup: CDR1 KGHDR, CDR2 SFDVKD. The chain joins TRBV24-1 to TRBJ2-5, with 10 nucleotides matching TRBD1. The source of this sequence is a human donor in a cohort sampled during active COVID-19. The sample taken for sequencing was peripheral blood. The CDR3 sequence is CATSDPGQGLETQYF. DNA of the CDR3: TGTGCCACCAGTGATCCGGGACAGGGGTTAGAGACCCAGTACTTC.